The 24 T cell receptor beta chains below all came from one sample that was sequenced in a study of cytomegalovirus exposure and HLA in healthy donors. Primers: 60 Vbeta forward and 13 Jbeta reverse. Only in-frame clones appear in the TCRdb table, and some are missing; sequencing was by immunoSEQ multiplex PCR. This table lists 85,000 to 110,000 clones. The sample was PBMCs. Receptors were obtained from a man between 40 and 49 years old in good health and CMV-seronegative.

The gene calls are TRBV4-3 and TRBJ2-3; TRBD2 matches 7 bases. The CDR3 runs 14 residues. CDR1 and CDR2 from the germline V gene are LGHNA and YSLEER. V shed 0 bases and J 6 bases; nucleotides not matched to a gene: 3. The DNA for the CDR3 is TGCGCCAGCAGCCAAGAGACTAGCTGGGATACGCAGTATTTT. Its translation: CASSQETSWDTQYF.

The chain recombines TRBV9 with TRBJ2-3; 10 bases line up with TRBD2. CDR3 size: 19 residues. J was trimmed by 6 bases and V by 0 bases; bases with no gene match: 16. CDR1 is SGDLS, CDR2 YYNGEE, per germline. The CDR3 bases are TGTGCCAGCAGCGTAGGCGTTAGCGGGGGGCGGATAACACGTGATACGCAGTATTTT. Encoded protein: CASSVGVSGGRITRDTQYF.

V usage is TRBV28 and J usage is TRBJ1-5; D is uncertain. The V and J ends lost 9 bases and 1 base respectively, with 16 bases between them. The CDR3 has 15 amino acids. CDR1 and CDR2 (germline): MDHEN, SYDVKM. The DNA of the CDR3 is TGTGCCAGTTTAAGAGGCGTTTTGAGCAATCAGCCCCAGCATTTT. Translation: CASLRGVLSNQPQHF.

The V and J genes are TRBV18 and TRBJ2-1; 8 positions match TRBD1. This CDR3 comprises 13 residues. CDR1 is KGHSH, CDR2 LQKENI, per germline. V shed 3 bases and J 10 bases; nucleotides not matched to a gene: 5. The CDR3 nucleotides are TGTGCCAGCTCACCCGGACAGGGTGAGGAGCAGTTCTTC. Protein product: CASSPGQGEEQFF.

The genes are TRBV28 and TRBJ2-7; D is perhaps TRBD1 (6 bases). CDR1 and CDR2 from the germline V gene are MDHEN and SYDVKM. The CDR3 has 13 amino acids. The V end lost 5 bases, the J end lost 1 base, and 9 bases lay between the germline ends. The CDR3: CASSPGVSYEQYF. The CDR3 DNA follows: TGTGCCAGCAGTCCAGGGGTTTCCTACGAGCAGTACTTC.

This chain uses TRBV15 with TRBJ2-1, with 7 bases identical to TRBD2. This CDR3 is built from 15 residues. The V segment lost 9 bases and the J segment 2 bases; nucleotides outside the gene matches: 10. Germline assignment: CDR1 LNHNV and CDR2 YYDKDF (reference sequence). The CDR3 bases are TGTGCCACTACGGCTGGGCTAGCGGCCTACAATGAGCAGTTCTTC. Amino acids: CATTAGLAAYNEQFF.

This chain links TRBV18 with TRBJ2-3; D possibly corresponds to TRBD1 (7 bases). Germline V lookup: CDR1 KGHSH, CDR2 LQKENI. Trimming stripped 3 bases from V and 3 bases from J, with 13 bases between. The CDR3 covers 15 residues. The CDR3 region is CASSPQGGSTDTQYF. CDR3 sequence (DNA): TGTGCCAGCTCACCCCAGGGGGGCTCGACAGATACGCAGTATTTT.

The chain has TRBV18 and TRBJ2-5; 11 bases map to TRBD1. Trimming took 4 bases from V and 4 from J; bases not matched to a gene: 2. The CDR3 has 14 residues. Germline lookup yields CDR1 KGHSH and CDR2 LQKENI. The CDR3 DNA reads TGTGCCAGCTCACTCGGGACAGGGGGAGAGACCCAGTACTTC. Its translation: CASSLGTGGETQYF.

The V gene is TRBV7-9, the J gene TRBJ1-5; 7 bases are shared with TRBD1. Trimming removed 11 bases from V and 3 bases from J; junction bases left unmatched: 10. The CDR3 consists of 14 residues. Germline V gene data show CDR1 as SEHNR and CDR2 as FQNEAQ (reference sequence). The DNA of the CDR3 is TGTGCCGTAGGCCCGGACAGGTCCAATCAGCCCCAGCATTTT. It translates to CAVGPDRSNQPQHF. Supplemented by reference TRBV7-9 and TRBJ1-5, the full variable domain reads DTGVSQNPRHKITKRGQNVTFRCDPISEHNRLYWYRQTLGQGPEFLTYFQNEAQLEKSRLLSDRFSAERPKGSFSTLEIQRTEQGDSAMYLCAVGPDRSNQPQHFGDGTRLSIL.

The rearrangement links TRBV11-3 to TRBJ2-7; TRBD1 agrees at 7 bases. V lost 5 bases, J lost 5 bases, and 12 bases stayed unmatched. The germline CDR1 and CDR2 sequences are SGHNT and YENEEA. The CDR3 is made up of 15 amino acids. CDR3 sequence reads: CASSPTTGSGDEQYF. The CDR3 DNA reads TGTGCCAGCAGCCCAACGACAGGGAGTGGCGACGAGCAGTACTTC. The entire variable domain, with the rest obtained from reference TRBV11-3 and TRBJ2-7, is as follows: EAGVVQSPRYKIIEKKQPVAFWCNPISGHNTLYWYLQNLGQGPELLIRYENEEAVDDSQLPKDRFSAERLKGVDSTLKIQPAELGDSAVYLCASSPTTGSGDEQYFGPGTRLTVT.

J is TRBJ1-5 and V is TRBV30; no clear D gene. CDR1 is GTSNPN, CDR2 SVGIG, per germline (reference sequence). The CDR3 runs 16 residues. V dropped 2 bases and J dropped 2 bases, with 16 bases sitting between them. CDR3 nucleotide sequence: TGTGCCTGGAGTAATTTCCGGGGAGTGGGCAATCAGCCCCAGCATTTT. Encoded protein: CAWSNFRGVGNQPQHF.

The chain recombines TRBV6-6 with TRBJ2-7; 8 nucleotides agree with TRBD2. CDR1 is MNHNY, CDR2 SVGAGI, per germline (reference sequence). The J segment lost 3 bases and the V segment lost 2 bases, leaving 6 bases of the junction unmatched. The CDR3 spans 15 residues. DNA for the CDR3: TGTGCCAGCAGTTACCCTGGGACTAGAAGCTACGAGCAGTACTTC. Encoded protein: CASSYPGTRSYEQYF.

The chain is built from TRBV7-2 and TRBJ2-3; TRBD2 agrees at 12 bases. Germline CDR1 SGHTA, CDR2 FQGNSA. V dropped 5 bases and J dropped 6; count of bases not matched to a gene: 9. The CDR3 sequence is 16 residues long. The CDR3 coding sequence is TGTGCCAGCAGCCTCACTAGCGGGGGGTCCGTTGATACGCAGTATTTT. Protein sequence: CASSLTSGGSVDTQYF. The variable domain in full, completed from reference TRBV7-2 and TRBJ2-3, reads GAGVSQSPSNKVTEKGKDVELRCDPISGHTALYWYRQSLGQGLEFLIYFQGNSAPDKSGLPSDRFSAERTGGSVSTLTIQRTQQEDSAVYLCASSLTSGGSVDTQYFGPGTRLTVL.

V and J are TRBV5-5 and TRBJ1-5; D is unresolved. The CDR3 consists of 14 residues. V gave up 2 bases and J gave up 0 bases, with 6 bases separating them. Germline V lookup: CDR1 SGHKS, CDR2 YYEKEE (reference sequence). CDR3 DNA sequence: TGTGCCAGCAGCTTTCTAGATAGCAATCAGCCCCAGCATTTT. This gives the protein CASSFLDSNQPQHF.

CDR3 amino acids: CASKLQGSYEQYF. For the CDR3, the DNA is TGTGCCAGCAAGCTACAGGGGAGCTACGAGCAGTACTTC. This chain links TRBV27 with TRBJ2-7; 7 bases line up with TRBD1. Germline trimming cut 7 bases from V and 3 bases from J; bases unmatched to any gene: 6. The CDR3 is 13 amino acids. Germline V gives CDR1 MNHEY, CDR2 SMNVEV (reference sequence).

The chain joins TRBV7-7 to TRBJ2-5; TRBD2 matches 14 bases. CDR1 and CDR2 from the germline V gene are SSHAT and FNYEAQ (reference sequence). With 5 bases clipped from V and 5 bases from J, the junction kept 13 bases outside the gene matches. The CDR3 spans 18 residues. CDR3 DNA: TGTGCCAGCAGCCTCGGGGAGGGGACTAGCGGGGGCGGGGAGACCCAGTACTTC. It is translated as CASSLGEGTSGGGETQYF.

The chain carries TRBV28 and TRBJ1-1; TRBD1 aligns across 7 bases. The CDR3 is 14 amino acids. Germline V CDR1 and CDR2: MDHEN, SYDVKM. V dropped 3 bases and J dropped 11; count of bases not matched to a gene: 12. CDR3 sequence reads: CASSLSGQHHRAFF. CDR3 sequence (DNA): TGTGCCAGCAGTTTGTCGGGACAGCACCACAGGGCTTTCTTT. The variable domain in full, completed from reference TRBV28 and TRBJ1-1, reads DVKVTQSSRYLVKRTGEKVFLECVQDMDHENMFWYRQDPGLGLRLIYFSYDVKMKEKGDIPEGYSVSREKKERFSLILESASTNQTSMYLCASSLSGQHHRAFFGQGTRLTVV.

The genes are TRBV5-1 and TRBJ2-7, with TRBD1 identical over 7 bases. V gave up 5 bases and J gave up 3 bases; unmatched junction bases: 5. Germline assignment: CDR1 SGHRS and CDR2 YFSETQ. The CDR3 totals 13 residues. In DNA form, the CDR3 reads TGCGCCAGCAGGGCAGGGGGTAACTACGAGCAGTACTTC. This encodes CASRAGGNYEQYF. Based on the CDR3 plus reference TRBV5-1 and TRBJ2-7, the full variable domain is KAGVTQTPRYLIKTRGQQVTLSCSPISGHRSVSWYQQTPGQGLQFLFEYFSETQRNKGNFPGRFSGRQFSNSRSEMNVSTLELGDSALYLCASRAGGNYEQYFGPGTRLTVT.

V and J are TRBV10-1 and TRBJ2-5; TRBD2 aligns across 10 bases. The tail of the sequence fits TRBJ2-7 better, so the J call may be wrong. The V gene's germline CDR1 is WNHNN and CDR2 SYGVQD (reference sequence). The CDR3 spans 17 residues. CDR3 coding DNA: TGCGCCAGCAGTGAACTCGGACTAGCGGCGATTTATTACGAGCAGTACTTC. This sequence encodes CASSELGLAAIYYEQYF.

This chain joins TRBV29-1 and TRBJ1-2; TRBD1 matches at 10 bases. This CDR3 region has 15 residues. V shed 2 bases and J 6 bases; nucleotides not matched to a gene: 9. Germline lookup yields CDR1 SQVTM and CDR2 ANQGSEA. CDR3 amino acids: CSVERQGAIFHGYTF. The CDR3 region has the DNA TGCAGCGTTGAAAGACAGGGGGCAATATTCCATGGCTACACCTTC.

The gene calls are TRBV29-1 and TRBJ2-1, with a possible D match to TRBD2 (6 bases). The CDR3 has 12 residues. V gave up 7 bases and J gave up 2 bases, with 9 bases separating them. CDR1 and CDR2 (germline): SQVTM, ANQGSEA. The CDR3 region is CSAGLTYNEQFF. DNA of the CDR3: TGCAGCGCAGGACTAACCTACAATGAGCAGTTCTTC.

The chain has TRBV9 and TRBJ2-3; D perhaps matches TRBD2 (7 bases). This CDR3 comprises 17 residues. Germline V gene lookup returns CDR1 SGDLS and CDR2 YYNGEE. V was cut by 0 bases and J by 1 base, with 15 bases left in between. In nucleotides, the CDR3 is TGTGCCAGCAGCGTAGGAGGGGGGGCAGTTGGCACAGATACGCAGTATTTT. Protein sequence: CASSVGGGAVGTDTQYF.

The J gene is TRBJ2-2, the V gene TRBV14; 9 bases fit TRBD1. The CDR3 is made up of 16 amino acids. The J segment lost 4 bases and the V segment lost 6 bases, leaving 9 bases of the junction unmatched. Germline V lookup: CDR1 SGHDN, CDR2 FVKESK. The CDR3 loop reads CASRPDRGKGTGELFF. DNA for the CDR3: TGTGCCAGCAGGCCGGACAGGGGTAAAGGCACCGGGGAGCTGTTTTTT.

This rearrangement joins TRBV28 to TRBJ1-2; D possibly corresponds to TRBD1 (6 bases). The CDR3 is 19 amino acids. V was clipped by 3 bases and J by 1 base, with 24 bases between them. Germline V CDR1 and CDR2: MDHEN, SYDVKM. The CDR3 DNA follows: TGTGCCAGCAGTTTTCCCACACAGAGGGGGTACCGTCGTAACTATGGCTACACCTTC. Translated, it gives CASSFPTQRGYRRNYGYTF.